A single sample gave rise to the 28 T cell receptor beta chains below, sequenced in a study of T cell responses to AZD1222 COVID-19 vaccine. The table came from immunoSEQ multiplex PCR; TCRdb's copy has only in-frame clones and leaves some out. This table holds around 120,000 clones, around 94% found once. The starting material was peripheral blood, obtained on day 0 of AZD1222 vaccination. These receptors were obtained from an adult in good health.

This clone occurred once. The rearrangement joins TRBV2 to TRBJ1-1, with 7 bases matching TRBD1. The V and J ends lost 10 bases and 0 bases, in that order; junction bases with no gene match: 8. The length of the CDR3 is 14 residues. Germline V gene data show CDR1 as SNHLY and CDR2 as FYNNEI. The CDR3 protein is CATPRDRVNTEAFF. The CDR3 nucleotides read TGTGCCACCCCGCGCGACAGGGTGAACACTGAAGCTTTCTTT. The full variable domain, its missing parts supplied by reference TRBV2 and TRBJ1-1, is EPEVTQTPSHQVTQMGQEVILRCVPISNHLYFYWYRQILGQKVEFLVSFYNNEISEKSEIFDDQFSVERPDGSNFTLKIRSTKLEDSAMYFCATPRDRVNTEAFFGQGTRLTVV.

This CDR3 is CASSQKVGGTDGNTIYF. For the CDR3, the DNA is TGTGCCAGCAGCCAAAAGGTTGGCGGGACTGACGGAAACACCATATATTTT. The rearrangement links TRBV3-1 (or the pseudogene TRBV3-2) to TRBJ1-3; tentative D call: TRBD1 (5 bases). CDR1 and CDR2 from the germline V gene are LGHDT and YNNKEL (reference sequence). The ends were cut back, 2 bases at V and 4 bases at J, with 18 bases in the middle. This CDR3 spans 17 amino acids.

This clone was seen only once. This rearrangement joins TRBV11-2 to TRBJ2-7; TRBD2 matches at 8 bases. V lost 5 bases and J lost 3; bases outside the gene matches: 12. Looked up from germline, CDR1 is SGHAT and CDR2 is FQNNGV. This CDR3 spans 16 amino acids. CDR3: CASSPWAGGRLYEQYF. The CDR3 DNA sequence: TGTGCCAGCAGCCCATGGGCGGGGGGTCGCCTCTACGAGCAGTACTTC.

J is TRBJ2-7 and V is TRBV27; 8 nucleotides align to TRBD1. In germline, CDR1 is MNHEY, CDR2 SMNVEV (reference sequence). The CDR3 consists of 14 residues. V lost 3 bases to trimming and J lost 2 bases; unmatched junction nucleotides: 3. The CDR3 region is CASSFQGATYEQYF. The CDR3 bases are TGTGCCAGCAGTTTTCAGGGGGCGACCTACGAGCAGTACTTC.

The chain links TRBV19 to TRBJ1-5; tentatively, D is TRBD1 (5 bases). CDR3 length: 16 amino acids. CDR1 LNHDA and CDR2 SQIVND come from the germline V gene (reference sequence). The V gene lost 3 bases and the J gene lost 3 bases, with 15 bases spanning the gap. The CDR3 coding sequence is TGTGCCAGTAGTATCTCAGGGACGGGGTCCAATCAGCCCCAGCATTTT. Its translation is CASSISGTGSNQPQHF.

The rearrangement uses TRBV10-3 and TRBJ1-1; D is unresolved. V was shortened by 5 bases and J by 0 bases, with 7 bases between the two germline ends. CDR3 size: 13 residues. CDR1 and CDR2 from the germline V gene are ENHRY and SYGVKD. Here the CDR3 reads CAISTKMNTEAFF. CDR3 sequence (DNA): TGTGCCATCAGTACCAAGATGAACACTGAAGCTTTCTTT.

The chain recombines TRBV5-6 with TRBJ1-4, with D hard to call. The CDR3 covers 15 residues. Trimming shortened V by 3 bases and J by 8 bases, and 17 bases separated the two germline ends. Germline V gene lookup returns CDR1 SGHDT and CDR2 YYEEEE. CDR3 coding DNA: TGTGCCAGCAGCTCCAGACTCTTCATTGACGAAAAACTGTTTTTT. Its translation: CASSSRLFIDEKLFF.

This clone is a singleton in its sample. The chain recombines TRBV6-2 or TRBV6-3 with TRBJ2-7, with 11 bases matching TRBD1. Trimming at V came to 0 bases and at J to 5 bases, leaving 3 bases not matched to a gene. Germline CDR1 is MNHEY and CDR2 is SVGEGT. This CDR3 is 15 amino acids long. This chain's CDR3 is CASSYSGTGGDEQYF. The CDR3 nucleotides read TGTGCCAGCAGTTACTCTGGGACAGGGGGAGACGAGCAGTACTTC.

The CDR3 DNA reads TGTGCCAGCAGCTTACCGGGACAGGGGTCAGATACGCAGTATTTT. Translated: CASSLPGQGSDTQYF. V and J are TRBV7-3 and TRBJ2-3; 10 bases match TRBD1. Germline V lookup: CDR1 SGHTA, CDR2 FQGTGA. The ends lost 2 bases at V and 4 bases at J; junction bases unmatched: 3. The CDR3 covers 15 residues.

The V call is TRBV3-1 (or the pseudogene TRBV3-2), the J call TRBJ2-5, with 8 bases matching TRBD1. This CDR3 has 16 residues. Trimming cost V 2 bases and J 5 bases; bases outside gene matches: 10. Germline assignment: CDR1 LGHDT and CDR2 YNNKEL (reference sequence). The CDR3 spells CASSQLQGAFRETQYF. CDR3 coding DNA: TGTGCCAGCAGCCAACTTCAGGGGGCTTTTCGGGAGACCCAGTACTTC.

The genes are TRBV6-1 and TRBJ2-1; D might be TRBD2 (6 bases). The germline V gene has CDR1 MNHNS and CDR2 SASEGT. This CDR3 is built from 18 residues. The V gene lost 3 bases and the J gene lost 2 bases, with 20 bases spanning the gap. This CDR3 is CASSDPLPGLSTYNEQFF. DNA of the CDR3: TGTGCCAGCAGTGACCCTCTACCGGGACTCTCAACCTACAATGAGCAGTTCTTC.

The chain recombines TRBV19 with TRBJ1-6, with 7 bases matching TRBD1. The trim removed 5 bases at V and 15 bases at J, leaving 4 bases unmatched. CDR1 LNHDA and CDR2 SQIVND come from the germline V gene (reference sequence). This CDR3 contains 11 residues. The CDR3 sequence is CASSFTGDLHF. The CDR3 bases are TGTGCCAGTAGTTTTACAGGGGACCTCCACTTT.

The V call is TRBV5-1, the J call TRBJ1-1; 11 bases align to TRBD1. Germline CDR1 SGHRS, CDR2 YFSETQ. This CDR3 has 18 amino acids. With V trimmed by 4 bases and J by 2 bases, 13 bases remained unmatched. CDR3: CASSLQTWTGGSNTEAFF. The CDR3 DNA follows: TGCGCCAGCAGCCTCCAGACCTGGACAGGGGGCAGTAACACTGAAGCTTTCTTT.

In nucleotides, the CDR3 is TGCAGTGCTAGTATAGGGGGCTCCTACGAGCAGTACTTC. Encoded protein: CSASIGGSYEQYF. The chain carries TRBV20-1 and TRBJ2-7, with a weak D call TRBD1 (6 bases). V lost 3 bases, J lost 0 bases, and 9 bases lay in between. The CDR3 spans 13 residues. The germline gives CDR1 DFQATT, CDR2 SNEGSKA (reference sequence).

The chain couples TRBV4-1 to TRBJ2-7; 7 bases map to TRBD2. This CDR3 is 14 amino acids long. The V segment lost 1 base and the J segment 5 bases; nucleotides outside the gene matches: 5. CDR1 is MGHRA, CDR2 YSYEKL, per germline. The CDR3 nucleotides read TGCGCCAGCAGCCAAGGGGCAGGGAGGGACGAGCAGTACTTC. It yields the protein CASSQGAGRDEQYF.

The V call is TRBV7-8, the J call TRBJ2-7, with D unclear. Deletions cut 1 base from V and 3 bases from J, with 13 bases between. The CDR3 has 15 residues. Germline V gene data show CDR1 as SGHVS and CDR2 as FQNEAQ. CDR3 DNA: TGTGCCAGCAGCTTAGGGACGACGAGAGACTACGAGCAGTACTTC. This gives the protein CASSLGTTRDYEQYF. The whole variable domain, remainder taken from reference TRBV7-8 and TRBJ2-7, is GAGVSQSPRYKVAKRGQDVALRCDPISGHVSLFWYQQALGQGPEFLTYFQNEAQLDKSGLPSDRFFAERPEGSVSTLKIQRTQQEDSAVYLCASSLGTTRDYEQYFGPGTRLTVT.

As DNA, the CDR3 is TGCGCCAGCAGCCAAGATACGTCAGCGGGAGGCTACACCTTC. This encodes CASSQDTSAGGYTF. The rearrangement uses TRBV4-3 and TRBJ1-2; D is undetermined. Germline lookup yields CDR1 LGHNA and CDR2 YSLEER. This CDR3 is built from 14 residues. Trimming removed 0 bases at V and 8 bases at J, with 13 bases between.

The gene calls are TRBV15 and TRBJ1-1, with D maybe TRBD1 (6 bases). V gave up 0 bases and J gave up 5 bases, with 13 bases separating them. The CDR3 is 15 amino acids. Germline V gene sequence: CDR1 LNHNV, CDR2 YYDKDF (reference sequence). CDR3 amino acids: CATSREFEGGTEAFF. The CDR3, as DNA: TGTGCCACCAGCAGAGAGTTTGAGGGGGGGACTGAAGCTTTCTTT.

The J gene is TRBJ2-7, the V gene TRBV5-4, with 7 bases fitting TRBD1. Germline V CDR1 and CDR2: SGHNT, YYREEE (reference sequence). V lost 5 bases and J lost 4; bases outside the gene matches: 6. The CDR3 has 13 amino acids. The CDR3 spells CASSTGTVYEQYF. In nucleotides, the CDR3 is TGTGCCAGCAGTACCGGGACAGTATACGAGCAGTACTTC. The entire variable domain, with the rest obtained from reference TRBV5-4 and TRBJ2-7, is as follows: ETGVTQSPTHLIKTRGQQVTLRCSSQSGHNTVSWYQQALGQGPQFIFQYYREEENGRGNFPPRFSGLQFPNYSSELNVNALELDDSALYLCASSTGTVYEQYFGPGTRLTVT.

J is TRBJ2-7 and V is TRBV19; TRBD1 is a possible D gene (6 bases). Germline V CDR1 and CDR2: LNHDA, SQIVND (reference sequence). V was trimmed by 5 bases and J by 2 bases, leaving 13 bases between them. The CDR3 covers 14 residues. The CDR3 sequence is CASSLGQSTYEQYF. In DNA, the CDR3 is TGTGCCAGTAGTCTCGGACAGTCCACCTACGAGCAGTACTTC.

This clone was found once. CDR3 in amino acids: CASSKGTGIYEQYF. As DNA, the CDR3 is TGTGCCAGCAGTAAAGGGACAGGGATATACGAGCAGTACTTC. The chain uses TRBV2 and TRBJ2-7, with TRBD1 matching 9 bases. The CDR3 is 14 amino acids. Germline loops: CDR1 SNHLY, CDR2 FYNNEI. J was trimmed by 4 bases and V by 5 bases; bases with no gene match: 6. Together with reference TRBV2 and TRBJ2-7, the CDR3 gives the full variable domain: EPEVTQTPSHQVTQMGQEVILRCVPISNHLYFYWYRQILGQKVEFLVSFYNNEISEKSEIFDDQFSVERPDGSNFTLKIRSTKLEDSAMYFCASSKGTGIYEQYFGPGTRLTVT.

This clone was recorded only once. The CDR3 coding sequence is TGTGCCAGCAGCTCAGGCGGGGGGCGGAGGTATGGCTACACCTTC. Protein product: CASSSGGGRRYGYTF. The chain carries TRBV7-8 and TRBJ1-2; TRBD1 is a possible D gene (6 bases). Germline loops: CDR1 SGHVS, CDR2 FQNEAQ. The CDR3 runs 15 residues. The V and J ends lost 4 bases and 5 bases respectively, with 17 bases between them.

The J gene is TRBJ1-2, the V gene TRBV7-9; D unresolved. Germline lookup yields CDR1 SEHNR and CDR2 FQNEAQ (reference sequence). This CDR3 has 15 residues. With 1 base removed from V and 3 bases from J, the gap between germline ends came to 12 bases. The CDR3 DNA sequence: TGTGCCAGCAGCTTAGTGGTGACGGACTACTATGGCTACACCTTC. This sequence encodes CASSLVVTDYYGYTF.

This chain joins TRBV11-3 and TRBJ2-4; D is perhaps TRBD2 (5 bases). The V gene lost 3 bases and the J gene lost 5 bases, with 8 bases spanning the gap. Germline V lookup: CDR1 SGHNT, CDR2 YENEEA. The CDR3 is made up of 13 amino acids. In DNA form, the CDR3 reads TGTGCCAGCAGCTTTTTCGGGGAAAACATTCAGTACTTC. This codes for CASSFFGENIQYF.

This clone appeared once. CDR3 nucleotide sequence: TGTGCCAGCAGGTTGGGGGGGATCTCCTACGAGCAGTACTTC. It translates to CASRLGGISYEQYF. The chain links TRBV28 to TRBJ2-7, with 7 bases aligning to TRBD2. The CDR3 runs 14 residues. Per the germline V gene, CDR1 is MDHEN and CDR2 is SYDVKM. V trimming: 6 bases; J trimming: 0 bases; junction bases outside the gene matches: 5.

The chain recombines TRBV10-2 with TRBJ1-2, with D unclear. The CDR3 spans 13 residues. V shed 7 bases and J shed 1 base, with 10 bases lying between them. Looked up from germline, CDR1 is WSHSY and CDR2 is SAAADI. The CDR3 nucleotides read TGCGCCAGCAACCGAGCAGATAACTATGGCTACACCTTC. Protein: CASNRADNYGYTF.

Only one count was recorded for this clone. CDR3 DNA sequence: TGTGCCTGCACGGCAGGGTACAATCAGCCCCAGCATTTT. It translates to CACTAGYNQPQHF. This chain connects TRBV15 to TRBJ1-5; weak D call: TRBD1 (5 bases). With 11 bases removed from V and 3 bases from J, the gap between germline ends came to 14 bases. The CDR3 has 13 residues. The germline gives CDR1 LNHNV, CDR2 YYDKDF (reference sequence).

The chain has TRBV5-5 and TRBJ2-2; TRBD1 matches 7 bases. This CDR3 comprises 14 residues. From germline, CDR1 is SGHKS and CDR2 YYEKEE (reference sequence). Unmatched junction bases numbered 1, after V lost 4 bases and J lost 1 base. The DNA of the CDR3 is TGTGCCAGCAGCCGACAGGGGAACACCGGGGAGCTGTTTTTT. As protein: CASSRQGNTGELFF.